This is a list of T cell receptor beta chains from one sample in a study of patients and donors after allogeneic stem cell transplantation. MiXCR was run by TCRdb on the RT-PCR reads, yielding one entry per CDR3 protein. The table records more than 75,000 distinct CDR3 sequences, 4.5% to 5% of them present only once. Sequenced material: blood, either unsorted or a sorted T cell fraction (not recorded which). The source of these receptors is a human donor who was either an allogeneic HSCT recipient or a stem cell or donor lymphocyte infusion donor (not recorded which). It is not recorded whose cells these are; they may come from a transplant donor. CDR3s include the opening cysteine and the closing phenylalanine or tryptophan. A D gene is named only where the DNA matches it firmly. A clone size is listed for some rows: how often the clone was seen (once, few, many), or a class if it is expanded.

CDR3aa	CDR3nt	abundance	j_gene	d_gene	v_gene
CASIDGQIITGELFF	TGTGCCAGCATCGACGGACAGATAATCACCGGGGAGCTGTTTTTT	.	TRBJ2-2	.	TRBV7-9
CASSLEPLLAGPYEQYF	TGCGCCAGCAGCTTGGAACCCCTCCTAGCGGGGCCCTACGAGCAGTACTTC	few	TRBJ2-7	TRBD2	TRBV5-1
CASSFTGPGANVLTF	TGTGCCAGCAGCTTTACAGGGCCTGGGGCCAACGTCCTGACTTTC	.	TRBJ2-6	.	TRBV7-3
CASSSPLNQGARETQYF	TGTGCCAGCAGTTCCCCACTCAATCAGGGGGCTCGGGAGACCCAGTACTTC	.	TRBJ2-5	TRBD1	TRBV27
CASSPPIQGGRDEQFF	TGTGCCAGCTCACCACCGATCCAGGGTGGACGAGATGAGCAGTTCTTC	many	TRBJ2-1	.	TRBV18
CASSEALKGKGTEAFF	TGTGCCAGCAGTGAAGCGCTAAAGGGTAAAGGCACTGAAGCTTTCTTT	many	TRBJ1-1	.	TRBV2
CASSPIRDRLKQFF	TGTGCCAGCAGCCCCATCCGGGACCGATTGAAGCAGTTCTTC	many	TRBJ2-1	.	TRBV11-2
CASSRIRSYEQYF	TGTGCCAGCAGCCGTATTCGCTCCTACGAGCAGTACTTC	many	TRBJ2-7	.	TRBV7-9
CASSLRQGPGQPQHF	TGTGCCAGCAGCCTTAGACAGGGGCCAGGCCAGCCCCAGCATTTT	few	TRBJ1-5	TRBD1	TRBV7-2
CSASGGGFVGNIQYF	TGCAGCGCCTCTGGCGGGGGGTTTGTCGGAAACATTCAGTACTTC	.	TRBJ2-4	TRBD2	TRBV29-1
CASSLAGAGNQPQHF	TGTGCCAGCAGTTTAGCGGGGGCGGGCAATCAGCCCCAGCATTTT	many	TRBJ1-5	.	TRBV12-3/TRBV12-4
CASTSGANVLTF	TGTGCCAGCACCTCTGGGGCCAACGTCCTGACTTTC	many	TRBJ2-6	.	TRBV9
CATLHRGRRNTEAFF	TGTGCCACTCTACACAGGGGGCGACGGAACACTGAAGCTTTCTTT	few	TRBJ1-1	TRBD1	TRBV6-1
CASSIVAVRNEQFF	TGTGCCAGCTCGATAGTAGCGGTTCGTAATGAGCAGTTCTTC	few	TRBJ2-1	.	TRBV7-2
CAARDQNTDTQYF	TGTGCCGCCCGGGATCAGAATACAGATACGCAGTATTTT	.	TRBJ2-3	.	TRBV19
CASSRRANEQFF	TGTGCCAGCAGTAGGAGGGCGAATGAGCAGTTCTTC	.	TRBJ2-1	.	TRBV27
CASTSGSVGNEQFF	TGCGCCAGCACTAGCGGGAGTGTTGGCAATGAGCAGTTCTTC	many	TRBJ2-1	TRBD2	TRBV5-1
CASSPPGGGYGYTF	TGTGCCAGCAGCCCTCCCGGGGGAGGATATGGCTACACCTTC	few	TRBJ1-2	.	TRBV3-1
CASSPFEGARSTDTQYF	TGCGCCAGCAGCCCCTTTGAGGGAGCACGAAGCACAGATACGCAGTATTTT	many	TRBJ2-3	.	TRBV5-1
CASSPLGDREEAFF	TGTGCCAGCAGCCCACTCGGGGACAGGGAAGAAGCTTTCTTT	many	TRBJ1-1	TRBD1	TRBV4-2
CASSIAGQGNTEAFF	TGTGCCAGTAGTATCGCCGGACAGGGGAACACTGAAGCTTTCTTT	.	TRBJ1-1	TRBD1	TRBV19
CASSLLGDFYNEQFF	TGTGCCAGCAGCCTCCTAGGGGACTTCTACAATGAGCAGTTCTTC	many	TRBJ2-1	.	TRBV7-3
CASSLFSGAPGGYTF	TGTGCCAGCAGCTTGTTTTCGGGAGCTCCGGGAGGCTACACCTTC	.	TRBJ1-2	.	TRBV5-6
CASIHGRPYYSNQPQHF	TGTGCCAGCATCCACGGACGGCCTTATTATAGCAATCAGCCCCAGCATTTT	many	TRBJ1-5	.	TRBV7-3
CAISESVGGSYEQYF	TGTGCCATCAGTGAGTCTGTGGGGGGCTCCTACGAGCAGTACTTC	many	TRBJ2-7	.	TRBV10-3
CASSFWRGGSSYNEQFF	TGTGCCAGCAGTTTCTGGAGGGGGGGCAGCTCCTACAATGAGCAGTTCTTC	many	TRBJ2-1	.	TRBV12-3/TRBV12-4
CASSFKGQGYTF	TGTGCCAGCAGTTTTAAAGGACAAGGCTACACCTTC	few	TRBJ1-2	.	TRBV27
CASPGQGRSQHYF	TGTGCCAGCCCGGGACAGGGCCGGAGCCAACATTATTTT	many	TRBJ2-3	TRBD1	TRBV19
CASSQGQAEGTDTQYF	TGTGCCAGCAGCCAGGGACAAGCGGAGGGCACAGATACGCAGTATTTT	few	TRBJ2-3	.	TRBV4-2
CASTIAWADQPQHF	TGTGCCAGCACCATCGCGTGGGCCGATCAGCCCCAGCATTTT	many	TRBJ1-5	.	TRBV6-1
CSVGLAANNEQFF	TGCAGCGTTGGCCTAGCGGCAAACAATGAGCAGTTCTTC	.	TRBJ2-1	TRBD2	TRBV29-1
CASSLELLNTGELFF	TGTGCCAGCAGCTTAGAGCTACTAAACACCGGGGAGCTGTTTTTT	many	TRBJ2-2	.	TRBV7-2
CASKGGSGPDTQYF	TGTGCCAGCAAGGGGGGGTCTGGGCCAGATACGCAGTATTTT	many	TRBJ2-3	.	TRBV28
CSARDMTSGEGTDTQYF	TGCAGTGCCAGAGATATGACTAGCGGGGAGGGGACAGATACGCAGTATTTT	few	TRBJ2-3	TRBD2	TRBV20-1
CSAGTSGLYNEQFF	TGCAGTGCTGGAACTAGCGGCCTATACAATGAGCAGTTCTTC	.	TRBJ2-1	TRBD2	TRBV20-1
CAISDPGLAGGYEQFF	TGTGCCATCAGTGACCCCGGACTAGCGGGAGGGTATGAGCAGTTCTTC	many	TRBJ2-1	TRBD2	TRBV10-3
CSAPSRVAGASVSDEQFF	TGCAGTGCCCCATCCCGGGTAGCGGGAGCCTCAGTAAGTGATGAGCAGTTCTTC	few	TRBJ2-1	TRBD2	TRBV20-1
CASSPGTVFNQPQHF	TGTGCCAGCAGTCCGGGGACAGTTTTCAATCAGCCCCAGCATTTT	many	TRBJ1-5	TRBD1	TRBV27
CSVEDPVNEQFF	TGCAGCGTTGAAGATCCAGTCAATGAGCAGTTCTTC	many	TRBJ2-1	.	TRBV29-1
CASSKGWGGDQPQHF	TGTGCCAGCAGCAAAGGATGGGGAGGCGATCAGCCCCAGCATTTT	many	TRBJ1-5	.	TRBV7-2
CASSPRTTDTQYF	TGTGCCAGCAGCCCACGGACAACAGATACGCAGTATTTT	few	TRBJ2-3	.	TRBV7-9
CASSLPNPYEQYF	TGTGCCAGCAGCCTCCCCAATCCATACGAGCAGTACTTC	.	TRBJ2-7	.	TRBV4-2
CASSFGILRSGANVLTF	TGTGCCAGCAGCTTCGGTATATTAAGATCTGGGGCCAACGTCCTGACTTTC	many	TRBJ2-6	.	TRBV11-3
CSVGGGLAGGTDTQYF	TGCAGCGTTGGGGGGGGACTAGCGGGAGGGACAGATACGCAGTATTTT	.	TRBJ2-3	TRBD2	TRBV29-1
CASSQIEGYGYTF	TGTGCCAGCAGCCAAATTGAAGGCTATGGCTACACCTTC	.	TRBJ1-2	.	TRBV9
CASSQIATGNTIYF	TGTGCCAGCAGCCAGATTGCCACTGGAAACACCATATATTTT	.	TRBJ1-3	.	TRBV4-2
CASSLIPGQGVEETQYF	TGCGCCAGCAGCTTAATCCCGGGACAGGGGGTTGAAGAGACCCAGTACTTC	few	TRBJ2-5	TRBD1	TRBV5-1
CASSLAIGRGDSYEQYF	TGTGCCAGCAGCTTAGCTATCGGGCGGGGGGACTCCTACGAGCAGTACTTC	few	TRBJ2-7	TRBD2	TRBV11-2
CSAMMDSLEQYF	TGCAGTGCCATGATGGACTCCCTCGAGCAGTACTTC	many	TRBJ2-7	.	TRBV20-1
CASSLVVVEVSRRRRETQYF	TGTGCCAGCAGCTTAGTAGTGGTGGAGGTGTCCCGGCGGAGACGCGAGACCCAGTACTTC	medium-sized	TRBJ2-5	.	TRBV7-8
CASSLQGDAGELFF	TGCGCCAGCAGCCTACAGGGGGACGCCGGGGAGCTGTTTTTT	few	TRBJ2-2	TRBD1	TRBV5-1
CASSQDTGGWNTQYF	TGCGCCAGCAGCCAAGATACGGGGGGTTGGAATACGCAGTATTTT	many	TRBJ2-3	TRBD2	TRBV4-1
CASSQAGDGNTGELFF	TGCGCCAGCAGCCAAGCAGGGGACGGTAACACCGGGGAGCTGTTTTTT	many	TRBJ2-2	.	TRBV4-1
CASNQGRTAEAFF	TGTGCCAGTAACCAGGGACGAACCGCTGAAGCTTTCTTT	many	TRBJ1-1	.	TRBV19
CASSQDVQRENTGELFF	TGTGCCAGCAGCCAAGATGTCCAGCGGGAGAACACCGGGGAGCTGTTTTTT	many	TRBJ2-2	TRBD2	TRBV14
CASRAENEKLFF	TGTGCCAGCAGGGCCGAGAATGAAAAACTGTTTTTT	many	TRBJ1-4	.	TRBV2
CASSQLAGVNYEQYF	TGTGCCAGCAGCCAATTAGCGGGAGTGAACTACGAGCAGTACTTC	many	TRBJ2-7	TRBD2	TRBV7-8
CASSSGGAGDTQYF	TGTGCCAGCAGCTCCGGGGGGGCTGGAGATACGCAGTATTTT	many	TRBJ2-3	TRBD2	TRBV13